This entry lists 17 T cell receptor beta chains sequenced from one sample in a study of cytomegalovirus exposure and HLA in healthy donors. A multiplex PCR was run with 60 Vbeta primers and 13 Jbeta primers. The data were produced by immunoSEQ multiplex PCR, yet TCRdb's version contains in-frame clones alone and is incomplete. The data contain about 150,000 clones, 65% to 85% of them singletons. The sample consisted of PBMCs. These receptors originate from a man aged 18 to 29 in good health and CMV-seronegative.

The V gene is TRBV5-1, the J gene TRBJ2-3; 13 bases fit TRBD2. With 2 bases clipped from V and 7 bases from J, the junction kept 7 bases outside the gene matches. The germline V gene has CDR1 SGHRS and CDR2 YFSETQ. This CDR3 is 16 amino acids long. The CDR3, as DNA: TGCGCCAGCAGCTTTACTAGCGGGGGGGCCGGTTATACGCAGTATTTT. Its translation is CASSFTSGGAGYTQYF.

This clone was observed a handful of times. This chain connects TRBV5-1 to TRBJ2-2; TRBD1 agrees at 8 bases. Per germline, CDR1 SGHRS and CDR2 YFSETQ. V lost 2 bases to trimming and J lost 4 bases; unmatched junction nucleotides: 1. The CDR3 has 14 amino acids. The CDR3 is CASSLQGGTGELFF. The CDR3 DNA is TGCGCCAGCAGCTTACAGGGGGGCACCGGGGAGCTGTTTTTT.

The chain combines TRBV7-3 with TRBJ2-1, with unresolved D. This CDR3 comprises 15 residues. V lost 5 bases and J lost 2, with 13 bases in between. The germline gives CDR1 SGHTA, CDR2 FQGTGA. The CDR3 region has the DNA TGTGCCAGCAGCGCCGCCCGGGTCCCCTACAATGAGCAGTTCTTC. It is translated as CASSAARVPYNEQFF.

The chain carries TRBV6-1 and TRBJ2-7; 7 nucleotides align to TRBD2. In germline, CDR1 is MNHNS, CDR2 SASEGT. The CDR3 runs to 14 residues. Trimming at V came to 0 bases and at J to 7 bases, leaving 6 bases not matched to a gene. The DNA of the CDR3 is TGTGCCAGCAGTGAAGCATGGGGGGGTGATGAGCAGTACTTC. This gives the protein CASSEAWGGDEQYF.

This chain links TRBV27 with TRBJ2-5; 11 nucleotides line up with TRBD1. V lost 0 bases to trimming and J lost 7 bases; unmatched junction nucleotides: 7. The CDR3 is 16 amino acids. CDR1 is MNHEY, CDR2 SMNVEV, per germline (reference sequence). CDR3 sequence: CASSLSGTGGRGTQYF. The DNA of the CDR3 is TGTGCCAGCAGTTTATCAGGGACAGGGGGTCGGGGGACCCAGTACTTC.

J is TRBJ1-5 and V is TRBV6-5; D remains unclear. Germline CDR1 and CDR2: MNHEY and SVGAGI. CDR3 length: 14 amino acids. Trimming stripped 4 bases from V and 7 bases from J, with 14 bases between. The CDR3 is CASSSDPRRQPQHF. CDR3 nucleotide sequence: TGTGCCAGCAGTTCCGACCCCCGGCGGCAGCCCCAGCATTTT.

V gene TRBV19 combines with J gene TRBJ2-3; 7 bases are a match to TRBD2. The CDR3 is made up of 16 amino acids. V was clipped by 1 base and J by 2 bases; unmatched bases: 6. Germline V CDR1 and CDR2: LNHDA, SQIVND (reference sequence). CDR3 sequence reads: CASSIGPSGTTDTQYF. The CDR3 DNA follows: TGTGCCAGTAGTATAGGTCCTAGCGGAACCACAGATACGCAGTATTTT.

This clone occurred a few times. This rearrangement joins TRBV5-1 to TRBJ2-7, with 7 bases lining up with TRBD2. With 3 bases clipped from V and 0 bases from J, the junction kept 6 bases outside the gene matches. This CDR3 is built from 15 residues. Per germline, CDR1 SGHRS and CDR2 YFSETQ. CDR3 region: CASSSPWTSSYEQYF. CDR3 DNA: TGCGCCAGCAGCTCTCCTTGGACTAGCTCCTACGAGCAGTACTTC.

The gene calls are TRBV18 and TRBJ2-5; TRBD2 agrees at 13 bases. Trimming cost V 1 base and J 14 bases; bases outside gene matches: 10. This CDR3 is 15 amino acids long. The germline CDR1 and CDR2 sequences are KGHSH and LQKENI. The CDR3 is CASSPQWTSGGPSYF. The DNA of the CDR3 is TGTGCCAGCTCACCACAATGGACTAGCGGGGGCCCCTCCTACTTC.

This clone turned up a few times. J is TRBJ1-1 and V is TRBV5-1; D is possibly TRBD1 (5 bases). Per the germline V gene, CDR1 is SGHRS and CDR2 is YFSETQ. This CDR3 is built from 14 residues. Between the trimmed V and J ends, which lost 0 bases and 8 bases, there was a span of 14 bases. The CDR3 protein is CASSLVFGGEEAFF. The CDR3 DNA reads TGCGCCAGCAGCTTGGTTTTCGGGGGAGAGGAAGCTTTCTTT.

The V gene is TRBV20-1, the J gene TRBJ2-1, with D possibly TRBD2 on 5 matching bases. This CDR3 has 11 amino acids. Germline V gene data show CDR1 as DFQATT and CDR2 as SNEGSKA (reference sequence). The V and J ends lost 5 bases and 10 bases respectively, with 12 bases between them. This chain's CDR3 is CSAGSPLEQFF. In nucleotides, the CDR3 is TGCAGTGCTGGGAGTCCCTTAGAGCAGTTCTTC.

The rearrangement links TRBV5-6 to TRBJ2-1; the D gene is possibly TRBD1 (5 bases). Per the germline V gene, CDR1 is SGHDT and CDR2 is YYEEEE. Trimming removed 0 bases at V and 0 bases at J, with 13 bases between. The CDR3 is 17 residues long. CDR3 region: CASSLGGRQTSYNEQFF. Written as DNA, the CDR3 is TGTGCCAGCAGCTTGGGGGGCCGACAAACCTCCTACAATGAGCAGTTCTTC.

This clone has more than one count but fewer than ten. The chain has TRBV18 and TRBJ2-2; perhaps TRBD2 as D (5 bases). The CDR3 consists of 15 residues. The germline V gene has CDR1 KGHSH and CDR2 LQKENI. V lost 4 bases and J 3 bases, leaving 12 bases between the germline ends. As DNA, the CDR3 is TGTGCCAGCTCACAGGCTAGCCCTCACACCGGGGAGCTGTTTTTT. Translation gives CASSQASPHTGELFF.

The chain links TRBV7-9 to TRBJ2-3; TRBD1 is a possible D gene (6 bases). Germline lookup yields CDR1 SEHNR and CDR2 FQNEAQ (reference sequence). This CDR3 comprises 15 residues. Trimming pared 1 base from V and 4 bases from J, leaving 12 bases between. The CDR3 sequence is CASSLDRPGADTQYF. The CDR3 nucleotides read TGTGCCAGCAGCTTAGACCGACCAGGGGCAGATACGCAGTATTTT.

This chain uses TRBV30 with TRBJ2-7; 8 bases align to TRBD2. Germline loops: CDR1 GTSNPN, CDR2 SVGIG (reference sequence). CDR3 length: 14 residues. V trimming: 5 bases; J trimming: 5 bases; junction bases outside the gene matches: 11. CDR3 protein: CAWGRWTGGNEQYF. CDR3 DNA: TGTGCCTGGGGACGTTGGACGGGAGGGAACGAGCAGTACTTC.

V is TRBV13 and J is TRBJ2-3; 8 nucleotides align to TRBD2. J lost 0 bases, V lost 5 bases, and 7 bases had no gene match. Germline values: CDR1 PRHDT, CDR2 FYEKMQ (reference sequence). The CDR3 runs to 16 residues. Here the CDR3 DNA reads TGTGCCAGCAGCACAAGGAGCGGGGGTAGCACAGATACGCAGTATTTT. Translating gives CASSTRSGGSTDTQYF. Based on the CDR3 plus reference TRBV13 and TRBJ2-3, the full variable domain is AAGVIQSPRHLIKEKRETATLKCYPIPRHDTVYWYQQGPGQDPQFLISFYEKMQSDKGSIPDRFSAQQFSDYHSELNMSSLELGDSALYFCASSTRSGGSTDTQYFGPGTRLTVL.

The gene calls are TRBV2 and TRBJ2-5; D is possibly TRBD1 (6 bases). The germline V gene encodes CDR1 SNHLY and CDR2 FYNNEI. Trimming took 4 bases from V and 5 from J, leaving 14 bases between them. The CDR3 totals 14 residues. DNA of the CDR3: TGTGCCAGCAGTGCCTGGGGGCTCGGGGAGACCCAGTACTTC. This encodes CASSAWGLGETQYF.